This T cell receptor beta chain derives from a study of cytomegalovirus exposure and HLA in healthy donors. The germline gives CDR1 KGHSH, CDR2 LQKENI. CDR3 length: 15 residues. Trimming stripped 2 bases from V and 3 bases from J, with 13 bases between. Study results and caveats: Cytomegalovirus-associated TCR beta chains were listed, numbering around 150. Further analysis, carried out later, found HLA-associated TCR beta chains more clonally expanded than equally common other chains. Across all donors, roughly uniform sequencing depth was an assumption of the presence/absence analyses.

With 60 Vbeta and 13 Jbeta primers, the PCR was carried out. Assay used: immunoSEQ multiplex PCR; TCRdb lists only in-frame clones, some missing. The sample lists about 160,000 clones, roughly 84% occurring once. There are a few counts of this clone. The antigen is undetermined. The rearrangement links TRBV18 to TRBJ1-2; D is perhaps TRBD1 (6 bases). What was sequenced was PBMCs. This sequence was found in a man aged 18 to 29 in good health and CMV-seropositive. The CDR3 region has the DNA TGTGCCAGCTCACCAGCCAGGGGAGGGGACTATGGCTACACCTTC. It encodes CASSPARGGDYGYTF.